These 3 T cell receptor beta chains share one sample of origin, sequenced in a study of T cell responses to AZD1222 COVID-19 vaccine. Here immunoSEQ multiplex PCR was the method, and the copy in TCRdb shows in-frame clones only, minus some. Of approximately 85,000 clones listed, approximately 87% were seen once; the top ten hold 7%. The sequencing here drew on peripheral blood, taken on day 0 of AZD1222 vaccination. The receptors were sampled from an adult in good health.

The CDR3 here is CAWRAGQGSTEAFF. DNA of the CDR3: TGTGCCTGGAGGGCGGGACAGGGGAGCACTGAAGCTTTCTTT. The chain uses TRBV30 and TRBJ1-1; 10 bases fit TRBD1. With 3 bases clipped from V and 4 bases from J, the junction kept 5 bases outside the gene matches. The germline V gene encodes CDR1 GTSNPN and CDR2 SVGIG (reference sequence). This CDR3 has 14 residues.

The CDR3 DNA reads TGTGCCAGCAGGCGAGACAGGGGTGCCGGAAACACCATATATTTT. It specifies CASRRDRGAGNTIYF. The chain recombines TRBV6-5 with TRBJ1-3; 8 bases agree with TRBD1. Per the germline V gene, CDR1 is MNHEY and CDR2 is SVGAGI. CDR3 size: 15 residues. V shed 6 bases, J shed 4 bases, and the junction held 8 bases outside the gene matches.

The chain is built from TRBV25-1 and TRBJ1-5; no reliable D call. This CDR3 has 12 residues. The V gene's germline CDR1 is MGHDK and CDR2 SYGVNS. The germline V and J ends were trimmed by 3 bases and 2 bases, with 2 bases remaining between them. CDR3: CASSDGNQPQHF. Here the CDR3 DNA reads TGTGCCAGCAGTGACGGCAATCAGCCCCAGCATTTT.